This TCR beta chain was sequenced in a study of blood T cell repertoires in COVID-19. Across the whole study: COVID-19 samples, acute and convalescent, were from the United States, Italy and Spain. PBMCs, B-cell-depleted T cells, or T cells provided the cDNA or gDNA that made up the material.

Authors' data handling: How many nucleated cells were present was estimated from reference gene primer amplification. The repertoire was sequenced with immunoSEQ multiplex PCR; TCRdb's copy has only in-frame clones and lacks some. From that table come the V and J calls and clone size; the DNA was used to work out D and trimming. Seen here are about 45,000 clones, roughly four fifths observed once, and the top ten hold 11% to 15%. V gave up 4 bases and J gave up 5 bases; unmatched junction bases: 8. Germline lookup yields CDR1 SGHTS and CDR2 YDEGEE. The CDR3 runs to 16 residues. This TCR was recovered from a human donor in a cohort sampled during active COVID-19. V is TRBV5-8 and J is TRBJ2-5; 13 bases are shared with TRBD2. Sequencing was performed on peripheral blood. This chain's CDR3 is CASSGWTSGSMETQYF. As DNA, the CDR3 is TGTGCCAGCAGCGGGTGGACTAGCGGGAGTATGGAGACCCAGTACTTC.